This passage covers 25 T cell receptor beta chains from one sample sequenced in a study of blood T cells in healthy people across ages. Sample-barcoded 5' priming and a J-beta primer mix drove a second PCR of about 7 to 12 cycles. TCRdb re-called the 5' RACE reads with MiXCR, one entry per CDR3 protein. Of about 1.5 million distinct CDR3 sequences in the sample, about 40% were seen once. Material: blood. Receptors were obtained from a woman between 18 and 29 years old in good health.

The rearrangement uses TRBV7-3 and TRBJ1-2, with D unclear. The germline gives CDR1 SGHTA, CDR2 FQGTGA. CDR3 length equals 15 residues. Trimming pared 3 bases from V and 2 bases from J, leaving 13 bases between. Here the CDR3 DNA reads TGTGCCAGCAGCTTTCTCGACGGGCCCAACTATGGCTACACCTTC. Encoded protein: CASSFLDGPNYGYTF. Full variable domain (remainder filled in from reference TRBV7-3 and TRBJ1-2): GAGVSQTPSNKVTEKGKYVELRCDPISGHTALYWYRQSLGQGPEFLIYFQGTGAADDSGLPNDRFFAVRPEGSVSTLKIQRTERGDSAVYLCASSFLDGPNYGYTFGSGTRLTVV.

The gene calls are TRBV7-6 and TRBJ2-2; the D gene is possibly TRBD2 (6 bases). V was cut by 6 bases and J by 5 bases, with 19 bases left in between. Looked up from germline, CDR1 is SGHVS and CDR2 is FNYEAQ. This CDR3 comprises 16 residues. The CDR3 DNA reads TGTGCCAGCAGTTCTCCAGGCGACGGGGGTACCGGGGAGCTGTTTTTT. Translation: CASSSPGDGGTGELFF.

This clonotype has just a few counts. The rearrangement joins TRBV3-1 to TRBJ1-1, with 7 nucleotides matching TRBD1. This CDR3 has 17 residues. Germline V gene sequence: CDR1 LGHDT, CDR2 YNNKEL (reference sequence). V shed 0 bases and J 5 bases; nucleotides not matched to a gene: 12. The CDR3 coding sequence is TGTGCCAGCAGCCAAGATTTTGGGGAGGGGGCAGAGACTGAAGCTTTCTTT. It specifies CASSQDFGEGAETEAFF.

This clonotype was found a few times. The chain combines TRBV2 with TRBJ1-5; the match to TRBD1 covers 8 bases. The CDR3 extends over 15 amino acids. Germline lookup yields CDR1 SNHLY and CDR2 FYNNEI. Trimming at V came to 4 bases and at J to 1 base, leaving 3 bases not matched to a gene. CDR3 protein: CASSADRASNQPQHF. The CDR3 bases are TGTGCCAGCAGTGCGGACAGGGCGAGCAATCAGCCCCAGCATTTT. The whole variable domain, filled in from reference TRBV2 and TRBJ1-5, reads EPEVTQTPSHQVTQMGQEVILRCVPISNHLYFYWYRQILGQKVEFLVSFYNNEISEKSEIFDDQFSVERPDGSNFTLKIRSTKLEDSAMYFCASSADRASNQPQHFGDGTRLSIL.

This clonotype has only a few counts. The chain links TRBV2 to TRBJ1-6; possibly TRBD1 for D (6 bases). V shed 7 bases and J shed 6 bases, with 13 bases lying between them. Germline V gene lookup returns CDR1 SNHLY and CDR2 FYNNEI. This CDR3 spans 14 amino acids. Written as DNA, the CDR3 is TGTGCCAGCAACCAGGGGACGGGTAATTCACCCCTCCACTTT. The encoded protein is CASNQGTGNSPLHF.

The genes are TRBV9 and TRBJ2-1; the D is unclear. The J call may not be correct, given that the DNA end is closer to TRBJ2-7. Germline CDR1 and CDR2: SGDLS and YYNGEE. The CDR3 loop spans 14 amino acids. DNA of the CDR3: TGTGCCAGCAGCGTAGGCCAGAACTACAATGAGCAGTACTTC. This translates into CASSVGQNYNEQYF.

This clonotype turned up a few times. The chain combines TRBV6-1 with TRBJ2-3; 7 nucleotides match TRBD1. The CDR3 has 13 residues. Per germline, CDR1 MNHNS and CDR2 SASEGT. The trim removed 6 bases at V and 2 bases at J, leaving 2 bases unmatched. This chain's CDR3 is CASRQGTTDTQYF. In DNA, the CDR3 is TGTGCCAGCAGACAGGGGACCACAGATACGCAGTATTTT.

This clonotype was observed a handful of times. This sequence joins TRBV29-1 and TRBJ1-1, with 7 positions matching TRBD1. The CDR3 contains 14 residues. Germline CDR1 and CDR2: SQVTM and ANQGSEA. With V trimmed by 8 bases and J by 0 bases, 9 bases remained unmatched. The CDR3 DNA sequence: TGCAGCTACAGGGGTGCCCGAATGAACACTGAAGCTTTCTTT. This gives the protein CSYRGARMNTEAFF.

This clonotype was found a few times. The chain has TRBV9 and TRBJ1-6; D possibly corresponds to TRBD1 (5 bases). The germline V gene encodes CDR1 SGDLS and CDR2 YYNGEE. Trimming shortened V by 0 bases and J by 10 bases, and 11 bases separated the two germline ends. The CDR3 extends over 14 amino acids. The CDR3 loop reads CASSVGSGQSPLHF. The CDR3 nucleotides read TGTGCCAGCAGCGTAGGTTCAGGGCAATCACCCCTCCACTTT.

The DNA for the CDR3 is TGCAGTGCTAGAGCCCCCGGGACCAGATCACGGTACGAGCAGTACTTC. It encodes CSARAPGTRSRYEQYF. The chain carries TRBV20-1 and TRBJ2-7; D could derive from TRBD1 or TRBD2 (5 bases each). The germline CDR1 and CDR2 sequences are DFQATT and SNEGSKA (reference sequence). V was pared by 1 base and J by 4 bases, with 20 bases between. The CDR3 consists of 16 residues.

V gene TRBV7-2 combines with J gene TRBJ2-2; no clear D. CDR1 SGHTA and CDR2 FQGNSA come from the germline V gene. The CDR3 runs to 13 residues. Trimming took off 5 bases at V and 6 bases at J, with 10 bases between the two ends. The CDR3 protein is CASSPSSPGELFF. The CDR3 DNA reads TGTGCCAGCAGCCCTTCGAGCCCCGGGGAGCTGTTTTTT. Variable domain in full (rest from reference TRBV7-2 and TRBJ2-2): GAGVSQSPSNKVTEKGKDVELRCDPISGHTALYWYRQSLGQGLEFLIYFQGNSAPDKSGLPSDRFSAERTGGSVSTLTIQRTQQEDSAVYLCASSPSSPGELFFGEGSRLTVL.

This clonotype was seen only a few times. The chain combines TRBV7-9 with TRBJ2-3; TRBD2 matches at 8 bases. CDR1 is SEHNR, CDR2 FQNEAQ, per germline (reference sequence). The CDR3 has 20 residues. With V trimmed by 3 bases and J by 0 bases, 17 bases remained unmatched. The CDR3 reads CASSFRVSAGGGRSTDTQYF. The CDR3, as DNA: TGTGCCAGCAGCTTTCGTGTATCGGCGGGGGGTGGTAGAAGCACAGATACGCAGTATTTT. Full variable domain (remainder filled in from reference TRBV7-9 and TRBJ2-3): DTGVSQNPRHKITKRGQNVTFRCDPISEHNRLYWYRQTLGQGPEFLTYFQNEAQLEKSRLLSDRFSAERPKGSFSTLEIQRTEQGDSAMYLCASSFRVSAGGGRSTDTQYFGPGTRLTVL.

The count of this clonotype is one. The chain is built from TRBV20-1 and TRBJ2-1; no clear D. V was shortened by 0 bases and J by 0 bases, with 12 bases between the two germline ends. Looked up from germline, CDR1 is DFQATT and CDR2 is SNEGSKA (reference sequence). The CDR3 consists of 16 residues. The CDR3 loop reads CSARDWVKSSYNEQFF. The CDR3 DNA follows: TGCAGTGCTAGAGATTGGGTGAAAAGCTCCTACAATGAGCAGTTCTTC.

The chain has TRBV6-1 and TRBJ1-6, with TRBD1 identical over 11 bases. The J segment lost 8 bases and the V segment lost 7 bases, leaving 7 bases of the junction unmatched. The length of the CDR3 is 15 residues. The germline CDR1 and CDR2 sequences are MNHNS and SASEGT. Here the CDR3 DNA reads TGTGCCAGCACTACCGGGACAGGGGGGTATTCACCCCTCCACTTT. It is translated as CASTTGTGGYSPLHF.

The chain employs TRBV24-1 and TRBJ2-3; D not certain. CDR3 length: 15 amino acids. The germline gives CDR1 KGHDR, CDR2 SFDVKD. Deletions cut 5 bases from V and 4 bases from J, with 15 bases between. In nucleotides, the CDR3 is TGTGCCACCAGTGGACTGGAGAAGGCGGCAGATACGCAGTATTTT. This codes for CATSGLEKAADTQYF.

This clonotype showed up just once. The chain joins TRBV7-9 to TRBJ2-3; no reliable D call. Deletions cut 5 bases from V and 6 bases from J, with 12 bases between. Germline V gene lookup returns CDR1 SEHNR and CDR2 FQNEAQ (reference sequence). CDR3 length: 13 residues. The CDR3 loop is CASSAQERDTQYF. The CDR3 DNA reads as TGTGCCAGCAGCGCCCAGGAGAGGGATACGCAGTATTTT.

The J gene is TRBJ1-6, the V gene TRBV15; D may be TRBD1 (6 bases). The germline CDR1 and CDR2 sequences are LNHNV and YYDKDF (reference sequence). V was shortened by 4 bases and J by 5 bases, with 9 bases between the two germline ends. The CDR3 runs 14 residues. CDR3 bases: TGTGCCACCAGCATGGACAGCAATAATTCACCCCTCCACTTT. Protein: CATSMDSNNSPLHF.

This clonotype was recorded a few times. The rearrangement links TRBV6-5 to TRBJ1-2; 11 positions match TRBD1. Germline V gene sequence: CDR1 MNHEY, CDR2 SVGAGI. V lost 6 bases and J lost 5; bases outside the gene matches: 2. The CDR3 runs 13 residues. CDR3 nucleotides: TGTGCCAGCAGGGGACAGGGGGTGTATGGCTACACCTTC. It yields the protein CASRGQGVYGYTF.

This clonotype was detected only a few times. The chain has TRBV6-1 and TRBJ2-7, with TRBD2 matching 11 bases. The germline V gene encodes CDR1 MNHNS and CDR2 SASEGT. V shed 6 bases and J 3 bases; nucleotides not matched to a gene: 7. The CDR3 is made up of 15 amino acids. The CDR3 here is CASSGGLAEIYEQYF. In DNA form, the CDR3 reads TGTGCCAGCAGCGGGGGACTAGCGGAGATCTACGAGCAGTACTTC.

The CDR3 loop is CASSYVGRPQHF. The CDR3 bases are TGTGCCAGCAGTTACGTAGGGCGGCCCCAGCATTTT. V is TRBV28 and J is TRBJ1-5; D gene uncertain. This CDR3 contains 12 residues. V shed 4 bases and J shed 9 bases, with 10 bases lying between them. Germline CDR1 and CDR2: MDHEN and SYDVKM. Complete variable domain (other parts from reference TRBV28 and TRBJ1-5): DVKVTQSSRYLVKRTGEKVFLECVQDMDHENMFWYRQDPGLGLRLIYFSYDVKMKEKGDIPEGYSVSREKKERFSLILESASTNQTSMYLCASSYVGRPQHFGDGTRLSIL.

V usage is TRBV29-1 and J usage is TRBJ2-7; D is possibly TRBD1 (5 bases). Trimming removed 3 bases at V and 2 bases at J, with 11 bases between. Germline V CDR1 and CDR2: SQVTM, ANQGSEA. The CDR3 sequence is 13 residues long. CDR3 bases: TGCAGCGTTGATTCAGGGATCGCCTACGAGCAGTACTTC. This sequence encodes CSVDSGIAYEQYF.

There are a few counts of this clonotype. The CDR3: CASSQSFKGTGVTDTQYF. The DNA for the CDR3 is TGCGCCAGCAGCCAGTCCTTCAAAGGGACAGGGGTTACAGATACGCAGTATTTT. The chain has TRBV4-1 and TRBJ2-3; 10 bases are shared with TRBD1. The V and J ends lost 3 bases and 3 bases, in that order; junction bases with no gene match: 12. The CDR3 sequence is 18 residues long. From germline, CDR1 is MGHRA and CDR2 YSYEKL.

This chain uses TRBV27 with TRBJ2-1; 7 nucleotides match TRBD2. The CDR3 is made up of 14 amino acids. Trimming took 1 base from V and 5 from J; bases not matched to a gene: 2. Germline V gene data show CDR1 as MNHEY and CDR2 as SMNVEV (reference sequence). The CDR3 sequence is CASSLWGTNNEQFF. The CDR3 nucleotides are TGTGCCAGCAGTTTATGGGGGACTAACAATGAGCAGTTCTTC.

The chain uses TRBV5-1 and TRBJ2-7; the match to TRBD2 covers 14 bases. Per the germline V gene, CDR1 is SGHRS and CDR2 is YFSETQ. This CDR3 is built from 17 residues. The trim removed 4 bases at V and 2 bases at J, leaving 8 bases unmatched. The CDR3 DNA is TGCGCCAGCAGCAAGACTAGCGGGAGGGCGCGGCCCTACGAGCAGTACTTC. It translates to CASSKTSGRARPYEQYF.

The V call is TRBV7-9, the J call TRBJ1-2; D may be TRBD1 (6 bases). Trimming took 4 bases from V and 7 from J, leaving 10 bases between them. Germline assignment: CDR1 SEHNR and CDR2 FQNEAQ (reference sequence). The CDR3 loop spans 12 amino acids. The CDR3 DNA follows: TGTGCCAGCAGCTCGTACAGGGCTGGCTACACCTTC. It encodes CASSSYRAGYTF. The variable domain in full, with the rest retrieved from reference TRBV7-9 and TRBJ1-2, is DTGVSQNPRHKITKRGQNVTFRCDPISEHNRLYWYRQTLGQGPEFLTYFQNEAQLEKSRLLSDRFSAERPKGSFSTLEIQRTEQGDSAMYLCASSSYRAGYTFGSGTRLTVV.